This T cell receptor (beta chain) came from a study of cytomegalovirus exposure and HLA in healthy donors. Per germline, CDR1 LGHNA and CDR2 YNFKEQ. V lost 0 bases and J lost 4; bases outside the gene matches: 6. The CDR3 consists of 15 residues. The primer mix had 60 Vbeta and 13 Jbeta primers. Assay used: immunoSEQ multiplex PCR; TCRdb lists only in-frame clones, some missing. The sample records tens of thousands of clones, nearly 80% being singletons. The V and J genes are TRBV4-2 and TRBJ2-7, with 7 bases lining up with TRBD2. The sequenced sample was PBMCs. The sequence was collected from a woman aged 35 to 49 in good health and CMV-seronegative. CDR3 coding DNA: TGTGCCAGCAGCCAAGAAACGGGAGGTTCTTACGAGCAGTACTTC. This sequence encodes CASSQETGGSYEQYF.